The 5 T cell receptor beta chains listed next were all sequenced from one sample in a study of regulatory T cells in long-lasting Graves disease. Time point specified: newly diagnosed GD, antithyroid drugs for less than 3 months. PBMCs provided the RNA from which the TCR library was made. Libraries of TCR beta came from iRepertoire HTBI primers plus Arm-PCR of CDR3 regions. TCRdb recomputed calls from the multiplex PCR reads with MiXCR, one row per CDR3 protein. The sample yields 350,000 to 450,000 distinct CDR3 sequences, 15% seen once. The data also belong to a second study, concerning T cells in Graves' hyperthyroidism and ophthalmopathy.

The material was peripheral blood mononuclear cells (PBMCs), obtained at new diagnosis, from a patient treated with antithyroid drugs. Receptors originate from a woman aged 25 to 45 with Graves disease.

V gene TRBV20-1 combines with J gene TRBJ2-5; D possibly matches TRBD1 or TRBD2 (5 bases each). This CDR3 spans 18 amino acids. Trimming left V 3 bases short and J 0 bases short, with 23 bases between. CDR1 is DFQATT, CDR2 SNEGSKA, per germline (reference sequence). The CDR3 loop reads CSARGGVGRGTHQETQYF. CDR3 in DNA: TGCAGTGCTAGGGGTGGGGTTGGTAGAGGGACCCACCAAGAGACCCAGTACTTC.

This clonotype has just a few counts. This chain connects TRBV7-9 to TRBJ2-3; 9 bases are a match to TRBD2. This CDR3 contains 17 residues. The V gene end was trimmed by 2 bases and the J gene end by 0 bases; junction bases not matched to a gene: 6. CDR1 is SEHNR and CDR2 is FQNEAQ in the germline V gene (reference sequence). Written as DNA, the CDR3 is TGTGCCAGCAGCTTACCCGTAGCGGGAGAGAGCACAGATACGCAGTATTTT. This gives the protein CASSLPVAGESTDTQYF.

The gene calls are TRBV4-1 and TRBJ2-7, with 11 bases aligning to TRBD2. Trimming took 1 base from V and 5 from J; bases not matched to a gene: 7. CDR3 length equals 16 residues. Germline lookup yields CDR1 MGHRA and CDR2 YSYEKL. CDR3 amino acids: CASSQVPGTSGDEQYF. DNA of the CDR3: TGCGCCAGCAGCCAAGTCCCCGGGACTAGCGGCGACGAGCAGTACTTC.

CDR3 sequence: CSVEPGRAPQETQYF. CDR3 DNA: TGCAGCGTTGAACCCGGGAGGGCCCCCCAAGAGACCCAGTACTTC. V usage is TRBV29-1 and J usage is TRBJ2-5; 8 positions match TRBD2. The CDR3 has 15 residues. Germline-derived CDR1 and CDR2 are SQVTM and ANQGSEA. Unmatched junction bases numbered 6, after V lost 2 bases and J lost 1 base.

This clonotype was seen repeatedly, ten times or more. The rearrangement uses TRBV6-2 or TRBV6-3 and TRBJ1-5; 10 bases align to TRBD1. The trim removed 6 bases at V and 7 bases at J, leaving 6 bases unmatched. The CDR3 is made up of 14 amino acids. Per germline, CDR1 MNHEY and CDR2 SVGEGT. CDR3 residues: CASSRDRGWQPQHF. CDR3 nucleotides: TGTGCCAGCAGCAGGGACAGGGGTTGGCAGCCCCAGCATTTT.